This paragraph covers one TCR beta chain sequence. Its antigen is unknown. V was clipped by 5 bases and J by 1 base, with 18 bases between them. This CDR3 comprises 17 residues. Germline values: CDR1 MNHEY, CDR2 SVGEGT. The data were obtained in a study of blood T cells in healthy people across ages. Study-level information: Researchers report that template switching captured about one barcoded beta molecule per two T cells. The study, taken as a whole, reports: The study lacked donor CMV status, which possibly confounded expanded clonotype changes. Roughly linear declines in TCR beta diversity per million T cells occurred with age.

For the second PCR, which ran for roughly 6 to 12 cycles, a sample-barcoded 5' primer and a J-beta primer mix were used. One entry per CDR3 protein, called by TCRdb with MiXCR from the 5' RACE reads. The sample holds around 1.5 million distinct CDR3 sequences, roughly 45% seen once. Every sample gave at least 5 micrograms of total RNA when it was extracted. Sequencing was done on a sample of blood. This TCR derives from a woman younger than 30 in good health. This chain connects TRBV6-2 or TRBV6-3 to TRBJ1-5; D is ambiguous. The CDR3 bases are TGTGCCAGCAGTGTGGACGCGTCAACTTGGAGCAATCAGCCCCAGCATTTT. Translated: CASSVDASTWSNQPQHF.